This passage covers 14 T cell receptor beta chains from one sample sequenced in a study of CXCR3-negative and CXCR3-positive naive CD8 T cells. Preparation of TRB cDNA libraries relied on 5' RACE carrying UMI labels. TCRdb re-called the 5' RACE reads and shows each CDR3 protein once, DNA omitted. The sample includes about 40,000 distinct CDR3 sequences. Sequencing used memory CD8+ T cells from blood. Receptor source: a human donor in good health. Some clones in this sample may be carry-over from other donors' samples.

The rearrangement links TRBV7-9 to TRBJ2-2; the D call of TRBD1 rests on TCRdb alone, since no DNA is present to check it. The CDR3 is made up of 15 amino acids. Germline assignment: CDR1 SEHNR and CDR2 FQNEAQ (reference sequence). CDR3 sequence: CASSSGTANTGELFF.

V and J are TRBV6-2 or TRBV6-3 and TRBJ2-3; no DNA is available, so the TRBD1 call from TCRdb remains unchecked. Germline V gene data show CDR1 as MNHEY and CDR2 as SVGEGT. The CDR3 extends over 14 amino acids. The CDR3 sequence: CASTTGTFTDTQYF.

This sequence joins TRBV29-1 and TRBJ1-2; TCRdb proposes TRBD1, but this gene call is untestable without DNA. The V gene's germline CDR1 is SQVTM and CDR2 ANQGSEA. The CDR3 length is 16 residues. This chain's CDR3 is CSVLGTGTRPIYGYTF.

The rearrangement joins TRBV27 to TRBJ2-1. The CDR3 length is 12 residues. CDR1 is MNHEY and CDR2 is SMNVEV in the germline V gene (reference sequence). This chain's CDR3 is CASSLTTNEQFF.

This chain uses TRBV7-9 with TRBJ2-1; the D call from TCRdb, TRBD1, cannot be confirmed without DNA. From germline, CDR1 is SEHNR and CDR2 FQNEAQ (reference sequence). The CDR3 runs to 14 residues. CDR3 region: CASSFRRDPNEQFF.

The chain joins TRBV7-3 to TRBJ2-2; the TCRdb call, TRBD2, lacks DNA for checking. Per germline, CDR1 SGHTA and CDR2 FQGTGA. The CDR3 consists of 16 residues. The CDR3 sequence is CASSLLGSGRAGELFF.

The chain combines TRBV29-1 with TRBJ2-7. The CDR3 runs to 11 residues. Germline-derived CDR1 and CDR2 are SQVTM and ANQGSEA. This CDR3 reads CSAWAGYEQYF.

This chain uses TRBV6-4 with TRBJ2-2. The germline gives CDR1 MRHNA, CDR2 SNTAGT. The CDR3 contains 14 residues. The CDR3 spells CASSDRTDTGELFF.

The V gene is TRBV28, the J gene TRBJ1-5. The length of the CDR3 is 13 residues. Germline V gene data show CDR1 as MDHEN and CDR2 as SYDVKM. The CDR3 is CASSFTPNQPQHF.

The chain recombines TRBV7-9 with TRBJ2-5. This CDR3 spans 12 amino acids. In germline, CDR1 is SEHNR, CDR2 FQNEAQ (reference sequence). The chain's CDR3 is CASSQMAETQYF.

The chain links TRBV19 to TRBJ2-1; the TRBD2 assignment by TCRdb is unverifiable without DNA. Germline-derived CDR1 and CDR2 are LNHDA and SQIVND (reference sequence). This CDR3 is built from 16 residues. Here the CDR3 reads CASSSPLIAGINEQFF.

This chain joins TRBV28 and TRBJ1-4. CDR3 size: 16 residues. Germline lookup yields CDR1 MDHEN and CDR2 SYDVKM. The CDR3 here is CASSSTDTTPNEKLFF.

CDR3 sequence: CSVEDERGGTYEQYF. The chain recombines TRBV29-1 with TRBJ2-7; TCRdb indicates TRBD2, and absent DNA this call remains unverified. Germline CDR1 SQVTM, CDR2 ANQGSEA. This CDR3 has 15 amino acids.

CDR3: CATADRGEEKLFF. The rearrangement links TRBV6-2 or TRBV6-3 to TRBJ1-4; TCRdb designates TRBD1, a call that cannot be tested without DNA. Germline-derived CDR1 and CDR2 are MNHEY and SVGEGT. The CDR3 consists of 13 residues.